The next 17 T cell receptor beta chains were all read from a single sample in a study of OX40 agonist ivuxolimab in advanced cancers. Measured with immunoSEQ multiplex PCR; TCRdb has only the in-frame clones, and not every one. This table has about 18,000 clones, 78% appearing once. Sequences were derived from CD4+ or CD8+ T cells sorted from blood, sampled in a trial of the OX40 agonist ivuxolimab. Every receptor here comes from an adult with an advanced solid tumor such as melanoma, head and neck, liver or kidney cancer.

The chain links TRBV5-1 to TRBJ1-4, with D maybe TRBD1 (6 bases). Trimming pared 4 bases from V and 7 bases from J, leaving 17 bases between. The CDR3 totals 15 residues. Germline V gene data show CDR1 as SGHRS and CDR2 as YFSETQ. The CDR3 DNA reads as TGCGCCAGCAGCGCCGACAGGCGGAGGGGTGAAAAACTGTTTTTT. Translation gives CASSADRRRGEKLFF.

The chain joins TRBV2 to TRBJ2-1; 12 positions agree with TRBD2. Looked up from germline, CDR1 is SNHLY and CDR2 is FYNNEI. J lost 2 bases, V lost 7 bases, and 6 bases had no gene match. The length of the CDR3 is 16 residues. CDR3 region: CASKVTSGGPYNEQFF. In DNA form, the CDR3 reads TGTGCCAGCAAGGTGACTAGCGGGGGTCCCTACAATGAGCAGTTCTTC.

The chain joins TRBV4-1 to TRBJ1-3, with 7 bases aligning to TRBD1. The CDR3 consists of 15 residues. Germline assignment: CDR1 MGHRA and CDR2 YSYEKL. V shed 5 bases, J shed 0 bases, and the junction held 4 bases outside the gene matches. Here the CDR3 DNA reads TGCGCCAGCAGCGGACAGGATAACTCTGGAAACACCATATATTTT. It codes for CASSGQDNSGNTIYF.

This clone has only a few counts. Other nucleotide sequences in the sample specify the same CDR3. This chain links TRBV19 with TRBJ2-5; D is perhaps TRBD1 or TRBD2 (5 bases each). Germline values: CDR1 LNHDA, CDR2 SQIVND (reference sequence). V dropped 3 bases and J dropped 1 base, with 9 bases sitting between them. The CDR3 is 14 amino acids. Written as DNA, the CDR3 is TGTGCCAGTAGTATGGGGGTGTTCCAAGAGACCCAGTACTTC. This translates into CASSMGVFQETQYF.

In regard to this clone: Other DNA sequences in the sample encode the same CDR3. The gene calls are TRBV9 and TRBJ2-1; 9 bases are a match to TRBD2. After removal of 3 bases from V and 4 bases from J, the junction contained 5 bases not matched to a gene. This CDR3 has 15 amino acids. Germline CDR1 reads SGDLS; CDR2 reads YYNGEE. CDR3 sequence: CASSGIAGAYNEQFF. The CDR3 bases are TGTGCCAGCAGCGGTATAGCGGGAGCGTACAATGAGCAGTTCTTC.

The gene calls are TRBV7-9 and TRBJ2-5, with 10 bases lining up with TRBD1. CDR3 length equals 16 residues. Germline V gene sequence: CDR1 SEHNR, CDR2 FQNEAQ (reference sequence). Unmatched junction bases numbered 10, after V lost 5 bases and J lost 4 bases. CDR3 protein: CASSPRTGGGGETQYF. CDR3 coding DNA: TGTGCCAGCAGCCCGAGGACAGGGGGGGGTGGAGAGACCCAGTACTTC.

The V and J genes are TRBV2 and TRBJ2-7, with TRBD2 as a possible D gene (6 bases). The CDR3 contains 16 residues. Germline CDR1 SNHLY, CDR2 FYNNEI. Trimming took 2 bases from V and 0 from J, leaving 14 bases between them. DNA of the CDR3: TGTGCCAGCAGTGAACTGGGACGGGGGAGCTCCTACGAGCAGTACTTC. It yields the protein CASSELGRGSSYEQYF.

This clone came up a few times. The rearrangement links TRBV7-3 to TRBJ2-3; 8 positions match TRBD1. The CDR3 is 15 amino acids. V gave up 2 bases and J gave up 6 bases; unmatched junction bases: 7. Germline V gene lookup returns CDR1 SGHTA and CDR2 FQGTGA. CDR3 loop: CASSLWAGGADTQYF. CDR3 DNA: TGTGCCAGCAGCTTATGGGCAGGGGGCGCGGATACGCAGTATTTT.

V usage is TRBV13 and J usage is TRBJ1-1; D is uncertain. The germline V gene encodes CDR1 PRHDT and CDR2 FYEKMQ (reference sequence). The V and J ends lost 3 bases and 0 bases respectively, with 8 bases between them. This CDR3 has 14 residues. The DNA of the CDR3 is TGTGCCAGCAGCTTGAAGCCGGTGAACACTGAAGCTTTCTTT. This translates into CASSLKPVNTEAFF. Looking up the rest from reference TRBV13 and TRBJ1-1 gives the full variable domain: AAGVIQSPRHLIKEKRETATLKCYPIPRHDTVYWYQQGPGQDPQFLISFYEKMQSDKGSIPDRFSAQQFSDYHSELNMSSLELGDSALYFCASSLKPVNTEAFFGQGTRLTVV.

The rearrangement uses TRBV27 and TRBJ2-1, with D unresolved. Germline CDR1 MNHEY, CDR2 SMNVEV (reference sequence). The CDR3 length is 10 residues. Trimming took off 7 bases at V and 11 bases at J, with 9 bases between the two ends. Here the CDR3 reads CASIGLKQFF. In nucleotides, the CDR3 is TGTGCCAGCATCGGCTTAAAGCAGTTCTTC.

This clone showed up just a few times. The J gene is TRBJ2-7, the V gene TRBV7-8; 10 bases agree with TRBD1. V dropped 2 bases and J dropped 5; count of bases not matched to a gene: 6. The CDR3 has 15 residues. In germline, CDR1 is SGHVS, CDR2 FQNEAQ. The CDR3 protein is CASSLTGQGVNEQYF. For the CDR3, the DNA is TGTGCCAGCAGCTTAACAGGACAGGGGGTCAACGAGCAGTACTTC.

The chain joins TRBV30 to TRBJ1-3; 8 bases map to TRBD1. Germline loops: CDR1 GTSNPN, CDR2 SVGIG (reference sequence). The CDR3 consists of 16 residues. Trimming removed 3 bases from V and 0 bases from J; junction bases left unmatched: 7. As DNA, the CDR3 is TGTGCCTGGAGCCCAGGGGGCCGCCACTCTGGAAACACCATATATTTT. Encoded protein: CAWSPGGRHSGNTIYF.

This chain links TRBV7-9 with TRBJ2-6; 16 bases fit TRBD2. The CDR3 totals 19 residues. Germline V gives CDR1 SEHNR, CDR2 FQNEAQ (reference sequence). The V segment lost 5 bases and the J segment 1 base; nucleotides outside the gene matches: 5. DNA for the CDR3: TGTGCCAGCAGCCCCGGGACTAGCGGGAGGGCATCTGGGGCCAACGTCCTGACTTTC. It yields the protein CASSPGTSGRASGANVLTF.

V and J are TRBV7-6 and TRBJ2-7; TRBD1 matches 7 bases. This CDR3 is built from 13 residues. Germline V CDR1 and CDR2: SGHVS, FNYEAQ. Losses at the gene ends were 5 bases for V and 5 bases for J; bases not matched to a gene: 6. CDR3 sequence: CASSRTGDHEQYF. CDR3 DNA sequence: TGTGCCAGCAGCCGCACAGGGGATCACGAGCAGTACTTC.

The chain joins TRBV2 to TRBJ1-4; D gene unclear. Germline V CDR1 and CDR2: SNHLY, FYNNEI. The CDR3 totals 13 residues. Trimming pared 4 bases from V and 4 bases from J, leaving 7 bases between. This CDR3 is CASSVHSNEKLFF. CDR3 in DNA: TGTGCCAGCAGTGTACATAGTAATGAAAAACTGTTTTTT. The whole variable domain, remainder taken from reference TRBV2 and TRBJ1-4, is EPEVTQTPSHQVTQMGQEVILRCVPISNHLYFYWYRQILGQKVEFLVSFYNNEISEKSEIFDDQFSVERPDGSNFTLKIRSTKLEDSAMYFCASSVHSNEKLFFGSGTQLSVL.

CDR3 sequence (DNA): TGTGCCAGCAGCCTTGGAACCGGACAGGGCGACTACGAGCAGTACTTC. Amino acids: CASSLGTGQGDYEQYF. V and J are TRBV5-8 and TRBJ2-7; 8 nucleotides match TRBD1. This CDR3 has 16 amino acids. Germline lookup yields CDR1 SGHTS and CDR2 YDEGEE. V trimming: 4 bases; J trimming: 3 bases; junction bases outside the gene matches: 12. The full variable domain, rest sourced from reference TRBV5-8 and TRBJ2-7, is EAGVTQSPTHLIKTRGQQATLRCSPISGHTSVYWYQQALGLGLQFLLWYDEGEERNRGNFPPRFSGRQFPNYSSELNVNALELEDSALYLCASSLGTGQGDYEQYFGPGTRLTVT.

V and J are TRBV7-2 and TRBJ2-1, with 7 bases aligning to TRBD1. CDR1 is SGHTA, CDR2 FQGNSA, per germline. The CDR3 consists of 15 residues. V was pared by 2 bases and J by 5 bases, with 6 bases of the junction left unmatched. This chain's CDR3 is CASSLPKQGNNEQFF. The CDR3 DNA follows: TGTGCCAGCAGCTTACCCAAACAGGGGAACAATGAGCAGTTCTTC.